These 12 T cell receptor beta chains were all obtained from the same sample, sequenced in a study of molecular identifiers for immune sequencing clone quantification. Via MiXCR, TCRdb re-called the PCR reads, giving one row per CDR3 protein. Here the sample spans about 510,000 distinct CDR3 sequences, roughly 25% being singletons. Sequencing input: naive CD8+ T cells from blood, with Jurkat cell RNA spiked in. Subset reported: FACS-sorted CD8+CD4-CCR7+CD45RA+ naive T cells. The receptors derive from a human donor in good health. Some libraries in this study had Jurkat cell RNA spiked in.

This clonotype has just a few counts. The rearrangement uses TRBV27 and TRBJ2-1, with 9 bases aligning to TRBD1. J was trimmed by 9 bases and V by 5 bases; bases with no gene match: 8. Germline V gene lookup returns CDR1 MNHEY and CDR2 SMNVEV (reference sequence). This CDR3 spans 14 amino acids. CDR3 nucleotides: TGTGCCAGCAGTGGCGGGACAGGGATGGGTGAGCAGTTCTTC. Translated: CASSGGTGMGEQFF.

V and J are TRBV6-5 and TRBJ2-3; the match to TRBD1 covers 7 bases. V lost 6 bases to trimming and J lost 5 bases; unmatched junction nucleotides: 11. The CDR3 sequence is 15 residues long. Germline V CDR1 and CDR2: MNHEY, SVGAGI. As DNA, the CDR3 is TGTGCCAGCAGAGACATGGGACAGTCACTAGATACGCAGTATTTT. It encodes CASRDMGQSLDTQYF.

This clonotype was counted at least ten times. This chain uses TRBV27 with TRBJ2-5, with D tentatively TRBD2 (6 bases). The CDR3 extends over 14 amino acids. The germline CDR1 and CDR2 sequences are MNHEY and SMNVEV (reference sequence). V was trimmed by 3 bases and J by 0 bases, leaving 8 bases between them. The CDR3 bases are TGTGCCAGCAGTTTTGGGGGGTACCAAGAGACCCAGTACTTC. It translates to CASSFGGYQETQYF.

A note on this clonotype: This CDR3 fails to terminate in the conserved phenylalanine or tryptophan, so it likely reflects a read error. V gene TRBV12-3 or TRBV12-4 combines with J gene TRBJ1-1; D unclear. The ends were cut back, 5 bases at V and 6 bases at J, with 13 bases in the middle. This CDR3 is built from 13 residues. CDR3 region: CASSRRPDPEAFL. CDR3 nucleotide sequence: TGTGCCAGCAGTCGCAGACCGGATCCTGAAGCTTTCCTT.

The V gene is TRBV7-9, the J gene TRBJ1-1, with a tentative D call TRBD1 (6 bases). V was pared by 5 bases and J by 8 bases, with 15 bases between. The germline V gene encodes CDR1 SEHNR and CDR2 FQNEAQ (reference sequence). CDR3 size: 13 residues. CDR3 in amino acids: CASSRSGTLEAFF. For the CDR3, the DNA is TGTGCCAGCAGCAGATCCGGGACACTAGAAGCTTTCTTT.

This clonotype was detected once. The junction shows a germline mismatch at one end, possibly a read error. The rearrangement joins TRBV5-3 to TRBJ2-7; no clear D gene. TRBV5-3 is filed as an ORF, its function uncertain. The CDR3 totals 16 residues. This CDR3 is CASSPHPQGDSYEQHF. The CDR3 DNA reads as TGTGCCAGCAGCCCCCACCCGCAAGGAGACTCCTACGAGCAGCACTTC.

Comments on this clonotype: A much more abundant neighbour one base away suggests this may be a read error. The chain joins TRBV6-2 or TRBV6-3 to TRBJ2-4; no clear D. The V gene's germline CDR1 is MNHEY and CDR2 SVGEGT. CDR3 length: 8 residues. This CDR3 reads CASHIRYF. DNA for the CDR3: TGTGCCAGCCACATTCGGTACTTC.

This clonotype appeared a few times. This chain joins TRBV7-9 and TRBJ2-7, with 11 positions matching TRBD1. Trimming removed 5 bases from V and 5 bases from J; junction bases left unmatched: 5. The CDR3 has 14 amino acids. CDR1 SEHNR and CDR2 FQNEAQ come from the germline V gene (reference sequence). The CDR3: CASSPDRGQNEQYF. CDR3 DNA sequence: TGTGCCAGCAGCCCGGACAGGGGGCAAAACGAGCAGTACTTC.

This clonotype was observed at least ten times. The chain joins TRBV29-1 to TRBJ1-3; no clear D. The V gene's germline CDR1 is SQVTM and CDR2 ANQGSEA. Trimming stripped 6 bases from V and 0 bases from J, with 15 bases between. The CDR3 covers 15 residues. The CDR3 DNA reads TGCAGCGTCGCCGGATACCCGAACTCTGGAAACACCATATATTTT. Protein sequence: CSVAGYPNSGNTIYF.

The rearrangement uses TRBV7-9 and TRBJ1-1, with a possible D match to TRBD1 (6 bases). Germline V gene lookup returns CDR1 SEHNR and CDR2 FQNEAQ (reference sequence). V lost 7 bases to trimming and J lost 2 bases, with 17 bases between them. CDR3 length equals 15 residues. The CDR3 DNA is TGTGCCAGCACCAACCCCCGGACAGTTAACACTGAAGCTTTCTTT. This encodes CASTNPRTVNTEAFF. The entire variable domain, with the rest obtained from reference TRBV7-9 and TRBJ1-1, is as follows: DTGVSQNPRHKITKRGQNVTFRCDPISEHNRLYWYRQTLGQGPEFLTYFQNEAQLEKSRLLSDRFSAERPKGSFSTLEIQRTEQGDSAMYLCASTNPRTVNTEAFFGQGTRLTVV.

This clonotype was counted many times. CDR3 protein: CASSSPSGTRTDTQYF. In nucleotides, the CDR3 is TGTGCCAGCAGCTCCCCCTCCGGGACTCGCACAGATACGCAGTATTTT. The chain couples TRBV5-6 to TRBJ2-3; D might be TRBD2 (6 bases). Trimming cost V 3 bases and J 1 base, with 15 bases left between them. The germline V gene has CDR1 SGHDT and CDR2 YYEEEE. The CDR3 runs 16 residues.

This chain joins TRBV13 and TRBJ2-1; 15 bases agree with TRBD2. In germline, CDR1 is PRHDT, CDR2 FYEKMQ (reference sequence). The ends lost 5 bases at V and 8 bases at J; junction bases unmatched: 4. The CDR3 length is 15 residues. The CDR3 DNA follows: TGTGCCAGCAGCAGGACTAGCGGGGGGGAAGATGAGCAGTTCTTC. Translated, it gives CASSRTSGGEDEQFF.